The 32 T cell receptor beta chains in this list originate from one sample, sequenced in a study of technical replicates of blood from a few donors. Generated by immunoSEQ multiplex PCR, the TCRdb table keeps only in-frame clones and is missing some. Of under 85,000 clones listed, approximately 83% were seen once; the top ten hold around 5.1%. The source material was PBMCs. Every receptor here comes from a human donor in good health. Some clones in this sample may be carry-over from other donors' samples.

The chain couples TRBV5-5 to TRBJ2-7; a possible D gene is TRBD1 (5 bases). The CDR3 runs 14 residues. Germline loops: CDR1 SGHKS, CDR2 YYEKEE (reference sequence). V lost 2 bases, J lost 3 bases, and 12 bases lay in between. CDR3 DNA sequence: TGTGCCAGCAGCTTAAGTACAGGAAACTACGAGCAGTACTTC. Translation: CASSLSTGNYEQYF. Variable domain in full (rest from reference TRBV5-5 and TRBJ2-7): DAGVTQSPTHLIKTRGQQVTLRCSPISGHKSVSWYQQVLGQGPQFIFQYYEKEERGRGNFPDRFSARQFPNYSSELNVNALLLGDSALYLCASSLSTGNYEQYFGPGTRLTVT.

The rearrangement links TRBV18 to TRBJ2-7, with 9 bases aligning to TRBD2. Germline V gene data show CDR1 as KGHSH and CDR2 as LQKENI. J gave up 6 bases and V 6 bases, and 12 bases lay outside the gene matches. The CDR3 loop spans 15 amino acids. The CDR3 nucleotides read TGTGCCAGCTCCTCTGGCGGGGGGGGTCAGGCCGAGCAGTACTTC. It yields the protein CASSSGGGGQAEQYF.

The chain recombines TRBV13 with TRBJ2-4; the D gene is possibly TRBD2 (6 bases). Looked up from germline, CDR1 is PRHDT and CDR2 is FYEKMQ (reference sequence). Trimming pared 5 bases from V and 4 bases from J, leaving 9 bases between. This CDR3 comprises 13 residues. CDR3 protein: CASSSRGKNIQYF. The DNA for the CDR3 is TGTGCCAGCAGCAGCCGGGGGAAAAACATTCAGTACTTC.

The chain carries TRBV6-5 and TRBJ2-7; TRBD2 agrees at 12 bases. Germline CDR1 reads MNHEY; CDR2 reads SVGAGI. V lost 2 bases to trimming and J lost 6 bases; unmatched junction nucleotides: 2. The CDR3 consists of 14 residues. The CDR3 DNA reads TGTGCCAGCAGTTACCGGACTAGCGGGGTCGAGCAGTACTTC. It translates to CASSYRTSGVEQYF.

This chain uses TRBV4-3 with TRBJ2-1; 12 nucleotides align to TRBD2. Losses at the gene ends were 4 bases for V and 8 bases for J; bases not matched to a gene: 6. The CDR3 spans 15 residues. Germline lookup yields CDR1 LGHNA and CDR2 YSLEER. Here the CDR3 reads CASSPRLAGVYEQFF. CDR3 in DNA: TGCGCCAGCAGCCCTCGACTAGCGGGGGTGTATGAGCAGTTCTTC.

This chain uses TRBV29-1 with TRBJ2-5, with D possibly being TRBD1 (6 bases). The V and J ends lost 6 bases and 5 bases respectively, with 13 bases between them. The CDR3 has 12 amino acids. Germline assignment: CDR1 SQVTM and CDR2 ANQGSEA. CDR3 DNA: TGCAGCGTGCTAAGGGGGATCGAGACCCAGTACTTC. As protein: CSVLRGIETQYF. The full variable domain, completed using reference TRBV29-1 and TRBJ2-5, is SAVISQKPSRDICQRGTSLTIQCQVDSQVTMMFWYRQQPGQSLTLIATANQGSEATYESGFVIDKFPISRPNLTFSTLTVSNMSPEDSSIYLCSVLRGIETQYFGPGTRLLVL.

This CDR3 reads CASSVGGFTEAFF. The DNA of the CDR3 is TGTGCCAGCTCGGTGGGGGGGTTCACTGAAGCTTTCTTT. V is TRBV2 and J is TRBJ1-1; maybe TRBD1 (5 bases). The V end lost 8 bases, the J end lost 4 bases, and 14 bases lay between the germline ends. This CDR3 is 13 amino acids long. Germline V gene lookup returns CDR1 SNHLY and CDR2 FYNNEI.

This clone was found once. The V and J genes are TRBV18 and TRBJ2-1; tentatively, D is TRBD2 (6 bases). CDR3 length: 15 amino acids. Germline V gene lookup returns CDR1 KGHSH and CDR2 LQKENI. The ends were cut back, 2 bases at V and 7 bases at J, with 15 bases in the middle. CDR3 sequence: CASSPNPPRGNEQFF. CDR3 in DNA: TGTGCCAGCTCACCAAACCCCCCGCGGGGAAATGAGCAGTTCTTC.

The chain has TRBV7-3 and TRBJ1-4; D perhaps matches TRBD1 (5 bases). The germline CDR1 and CDR2 sequences are SGHTA and FQGTGA. Trimming removed 1 base at V and 3 bases at J, with 15 bases between. The CDR3 extends over 17 amino acids. CDR3 in DNA: TGTGCCAGCAGCTTAATACTAACGGGGGGACCTAATGAAAAACTGTTTTTT. Amino acids: CASSLILTGGPNEKLFF.

The V gene is TRBV6-6, the J gene TRBJ2-1; 9 bases agree with TRBD2. CDR1 MNHNY and CDR2 SVGAGI come from the germline V gene (reference sequence). This CDR3 spans 15 amino acids. V was clipped by 2 bases and J by 9 bases; unmatched bases: 8. The DNA for the CDR3 is TGTGCCAGCAGTTACCCGGCGGGGGGGCCGATTGAGCAGTTCTTC. Translation gives CASSYPAGGPIEQFF.

The V and J genes are TRBV5-1 and TRBJ1-4; the D gene is possibly TRBD1 (5 bases). The CDR3 sequence is 16 residues long. In germline, CDR1 is SGHRS, CDR2 YFSETQ. V was trimmed by 0 bases and J by 7 bases, leaving 16 bases between them. The CDR3 DNA sequence: TGCGCCAGCAGCTTGGGGGGCTCTAAGACCGGTGAAAAACTGTTTTTT. Its translation: CASSLGGSKTGEKLFF. Combining the CDR3 with reference TRBV5-1 and TRBJ1-4 gives the whole variable domain KAGVTQTPRYLIKTRGQQVTLSCSPISGHRSVSWYQQTPGQGLQFLFEYFSETQRNKGNFPGRFSGRQFSNSRSEMNVSTLELGDSALYLCASSLGGSKTGEKLFFGSGTQLSVL.

The V call is TRBV18, the J call TRBJ2-7; TRBD2 agrees at 8 bases. V lost 3 bases and J lost 7; bases outside the gene matches: 11. CDR1 and CDR2 (germline): KGHSH, LQKENI. CDR3 length: 15 amino acids. The CDR3 loop reads CASSPNALSGSEQYF. Written as DNA, the CDR3 is TGTGCCAGCTCACCGAACGCCCTAAGCGGGAGTGAGCAGTACTTC. The whole variable domain, remainder taken from reference TRBV18 and TRBJ2-7, is NAGVMQNPRHLVRRRGQEARLRCSPMKGHSHVYWYRQLPEEGLKFMVYLQKENIIDESGMPKERFSAEFPKEGPSILRIQQVVRGDSAAYFCASSPNALSGSEQYFGPGTRLTVT.

This clone was picked up one time. The chain carries TRBV7-6 and TRBJ1-1, with TRBD1 as a possible D gene (5 bases). The CDR3 runs 16 residues. Germline V CDR1 and CDR2: SGHVS, FNYEAQ. Trimming pared 1 base from V and 0 bases from J, leaving 12 bases between. The CDR3 loop reads CASSLGAGKMNTEAFF. Here the CDR3 DNA reads TGTGCCAGCAGCTTAGGGGCAGGGAAAATGAACACTGAAGCTTTCTTT. The full variable domain, its missing parts supplied by reference TRBV7-6 and TRBJ1-1, is GAGVSQSPRYKVTKRGQDVALRCDPISGHVSLYWYRQALGQGPEFLTYFNYEAQQDKSGLPNDRFSAERPEGSISTLTIQRTEQRDSAMYRCASSLGAGKMNTEAFFGQGTRLTVV.

The chain links TRBV12-5 to TRBJ2-3; D perhaps matches TRBD1 (6 bases). The CDR3 runs 12 residues. The V end lost 5 bases, the J end lost 10 bases, and 13 bases lay between the germline ends. Germline CDR1 reads LGHNT; CDR2 reads FRNRAP. The CDR3 spells CASGMQGNSQYF. In DNA, the CDR3 is TGTGCTAGTGGTATGCAGGGGAATTCGCAGTATTTT.

The rearrangement uses TRBV6-6 and TRBJ2-7, with D possibly being TRBD2 (6 bases). Trimming took 6 bases from V and 0 from J, leaving 6 bases between them. Germline values: CDR1 MNHNY, CDR2 SVGAGI (reference sequence). This CDR3 is built from 12 residues. The CDR3 protein is CASSGGSYEQYF. The CDR3 DNA reads TGTGCCAGCAGCGGGGGCTCCTACGAGCAGTACTTC.

V is TRBV4-2 and J is TRBJ1-2; D is possibly TRBD1 (6 bases). Germline CDR1 reads LGHNA; CDR2 reads YNFKEQ. This CDR3 contains 16 residues. Deletions cut 1 base from V and 2 bases from J, with 14 bases between. The CDR3 loop reads CASSQAYRDTNYGYTF. CDR3 in DNA: TGTGCCAGCAGCCAAGCCTACAGGGATACAAACTATGGCTACACCTTC.

Only one count was recorded for this clone. V gene TRBV7-6 combines with J gene TRBJ2-2; D is unresolved. V was pared by 2 bases and J by 4 bases, with 5 bases between. Germline V gives CDR1 SGHVS, CDR2 FNYEAQ. This CDR3 contains 13 residues. This CDR3 reads CASSLLITGELFF. In DNA, the CDR3 is TGTGCCAGCAGCTTATTAATCACCGGGGAGCTGTTTTTT.

The genes are TRBV6-6 and TRBJ2-7; 7 bases align to TRBD2. This CDR3 spans 14 amino acids. Germline trimming cut 5 bases from V and 2 bases from J; bases unmatched to any gene: 6. Looked up from germline, CDR1 is MNHNY and CDR2 is SVGAGI (reference sequence). The CDR3 nucleotides are TGTGCCAGCAGTAGAGCGGGGAATGCCTACGAGCAGTACTTC. Translating gives CASSRAGNAYEQYF.

The chain uses TRBV18 and TRBJ2-5; 8 nucleotides agree with TRBD2. Losses at the gene ends were 0 bases for V and 4 bases for J; bases not matched to a gene: 7. This CDR3 is built from 16 residues. Looked up from germline, CDR1 is KGHSH and CDR2 is LQKENI. The CDR3 loop is CASSPPGGGPRETQYF. The DNA of the CDR3 is TGTGCCAGCTCACCACCGGGCGGGGGGCCTCGAGAGACCCAGTACTTC.

The sample holds one count of this clone. This chain links TRBV4-1 with TRBJ1-2; no definite D call. Germline V gives CDR1 MGHRA, CDR2 YSYEKL. V dropped 0 bases and J dropped 8 bases, with 16 bases sitting between them. This CDR3 comprises 15 residues. The CDR3 coding sequence is TGCGCCAGCAGCCAAGAGGGAGAAGCGACACGGGGCTACACCTTC. Encoded protein: CASSQEGEATRGYTF.

This clone was detected only once. The rearrangement joins TRBV6-5 to TRBJ2-1; 9 bases align to TRBD2. V gave up 5 bases and J gave up 1 base; unmatched junction bases: 3. The CDR3 length is 15 residues. Germline V CDR1 and CDR2: MNHEY, SVGAGI. CDR3 amino acids: CASSRLADSYNEQFF. The CDR3 region has the DNA TGTGCCAGCAGTCGACTAGCGGATTCCTACAATGAGCAGTTCTTC.

The chain links TRBV27 to TRBJ1-5; the D is unclear. Trimming cost V 2 bases and J 6 bases, with 5 bases left between them. CDR1 is MNHEY and CDR2 is SMNVEV in the germline V gene (reference sequence). The CDR3 loop spans 12 amino acids. CDR3 loop: CASSLPGQPQHF. The CDR3 DNA reads TGTGCCAGCAGTTTACCGGGTCAGCCCCAGCATTTT.

The V gene is TRBV21-1, the J gene TRBJ1-5; TRBD1 reflects the table's D call only, with no check against the DNA. TRBV21-1 is termed a pseudogene. This CDR3 contains 14 residues. The CDR3 region is CASSKRQGLGPQHF. For the CDR3, the DNA is TGTGCCAGCAGCAAACGTCAGGGCCTAGGGCCCCAGCATTTT.

V usage is TRBV10-2 and J usage is TRBJ2-3, with unresolved D. V was shortened by 4 bases and J by 4 bases, with 6 bases between the two germline ends. CDR1 is WSHSY and CDR2 is SAAADI in the germline V gene. The CDR3 is 12 residues long. Here the CDR3 reads CASSANSDTQYF. For the CDR3, the DNA is TGCGCCAGCAGTGCCAATTCAGATACGCAGTATTTT.

This sequence joins TRBV4-2 and TRBJ2-5, with a weak D call TRBD2 (6 bases). The germline gives CDR1 LGHNA, CDR2 YNFKEQ. Between the trimmed V and J ends, which lost 0 bases and 3 bases, there was a span of 14 bases. The CDR3 spans 16 residues. Here the CDR3 reads CASSQEASRREETQYF. CDR3 bases: TGTGCCAGCAGCCAAGAAGCATCCCGGAGGGAAGAGACCCAGTACTTC.

CDR3: CASSRTGAETYEQYF. CDR3 coding DNA: TGCGCCAGCAGCCGGACAGGGGCAGAAACGTACGAGCAGTACTTC. This chain connects TRBV5-1 to TRBJ2-7; 9 positions agree with TRBD1. With 4 bases clipped from V and 4 bases from J, the junction kept 9 bases outside the gene matches. The CDR3 runs 15 residues. From germline, CDR1 is SGHRS and CDR2 YFSETQ.

In this sample, this clone turned up once. This chain joins TRBV21-1 and TRBJ2-1; TRBD2, as called in the table, went unchecked against the DNA. TRBV21-1 is described as a pseudogene. The CDR3 is made up of 18 amino acids. CDR3 protein: CASSVTRRPIMPYNEQFF. The CDR3 nucleotides read TGTGCCAGCAGCGTTACCCGGAGACCAATTATGCCCTACAATGAGCAGTTCTTC.

This clone has a handful of counts. The V gene is TRBV2, the J gene TRBJ2-2; 9 bases match TRBD1. There are 15 residues in the CDR3. From germline, CDR1 is SNHLY and CDR2 FYNNEI. The trim removed 6 bases at V and 0 bases at J, leaving 2 bases unmatched. The CDR3 spells CASRQGASNTGELFF. In DNA, the CDR3 is TGTGCCAGCAGACAGGGGGCATCGAACACCGGGGAGCTGTTTTTT.

J is TRBJ2-7 and V is TRBV5-1, with TRBD1 matching over 7 bases. There are 13 residues in the CDR3. V was clipped by 4 bases and J by 3 bases; unmatched bases: 4. Germline V gene data show CDR1 as SGHRS and CDR2 as YFSETQ. CDR3 amino acids: CASSVGTDYEQYF. CDR3 sequence (DNA): TGCGCCAGCAGCGTGGGGACAGACTACGAGCAGTACTTC.

J is TRBJ2-1 and V is TRBV4-1; TRBD2 matches 14 bases. J was trimmed by 2 bases and V by 2 bases; bases with no gene match: 5. Germline V lookup: CDR1 MGHRA, CDR2 YSYEKL. The CDR3 length is 18 residues. CDR3 residues: CASSQRLAGGITYNEQFF. Written as DNA, the CDR3 is TGCGCCAGCAGCCAACGACTAGCGGGAGGGATAACCTACAATGAGCAGTTCTTC.

The chain uses TRBV4-2 and TRBJ1-6; tentatively, D is TRBD1 (5 bases). V lost 0 bases and J 0 bases, leaving 18 bases between the germline ends. Germline V gene data show CDR1 as LGHNA and CDR2 as YNFKEQ. CDR3 length: 20 residues. CDR3 coding DNA: TGTGCCAGCAGCCAAGATCCCGCAGGGCGACTTAGCTCCTATAATTCACCCCTCCACTTT. Translated, it gives CASSQDPAGRLSSYNSPLHF.

The J gene is TRBJ2-7, the V gene TRBV6-6; 8 nucleotides align to TRBD1. V lost 6 bases, J lost 7 bases, and 14 bases stayed unmatched. Looked up from germline, CDR1 is MNHNY and CDR2 is SVGAGI (reference sequence). The CDR3 length is 15 residues. Written as DNA, the CDR3 is TGTGCCAGCAGCGCCACCGGACAGGGAACGAGAGAGCAGTACTTC. Protein: CASSATGQGTREQYF.